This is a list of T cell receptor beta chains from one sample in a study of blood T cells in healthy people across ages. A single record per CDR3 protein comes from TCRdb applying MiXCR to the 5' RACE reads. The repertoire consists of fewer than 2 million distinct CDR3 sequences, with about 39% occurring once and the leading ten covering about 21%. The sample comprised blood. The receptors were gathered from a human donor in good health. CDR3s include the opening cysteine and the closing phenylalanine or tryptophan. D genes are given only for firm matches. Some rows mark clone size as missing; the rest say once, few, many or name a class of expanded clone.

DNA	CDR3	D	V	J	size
TGTGCCAGCACCGACCCAACGGGGGCAATCTACGAGCAGTACTTC	CASTDPTGAIYEQYF	.	TRBV28	TRBJ2-7	few
TGTGCCAGCAGGGAAGGACTCAGCTCCACAGATACGCAGTATTTT	CASREGLSSTDTQYF	.	TRBV28	TRBJ2-3	many
TGCGCCAGCAGCTTGCTGCCTACGGTCTCCTACAATGAGCAGTTCTTC	CASSLLPTVSYNEQFF	.	TRBV5-1	TRBJ2-1	.
TGTGCCAGCAGCCCTCAGACTCGATCTCAAGAGACCCAGTACTTC	CASSPQTRSQETQYF	.	TRBV7-2	TRBJ2-5	.
TGCGCCAGCAGCCAAGGGGTTTTAGGGAACGAGCAGTACTTC	CASSQGVLGNEQYF	.	TRBV4-3	TRBJ2-7	.
TGCAGCGTTAAGGAGGCTGGCTACACCTTC	CSVKEAGYTF	.	TRBV29-1	TRBJ1-2	.
TGTGCCAGCACTTACCGGGACAGGGATAATTCACCCCTCCACTTT	CASTYRDRDNSPLHF	TRBD1	TRBV6-2/TRBV6-3	TRBJ1-6	.
TGTGCCAGCAGATTAGGTGGGGGGCCCGCGGATGACTACACCTTC	CASRLGGGPADDYTF	.	TRBV13	TRBJ1-2	.
TGTGCCAGCAGTTACGTCGCAGGCATCGAGCAGTACTTC	CASSYVAGIEQYF	.	TRBV6-2/TRBV6-3	TRBJ2-7	.
TGTGTCAGCAGCTGGGGACTCGATAAGACTGGGGCCAACGTCCGGACTTTC	CVSSWGLDKTGANVRTF	.	TRBV7-9	TRBJ2-6	once
TGCGCCAGCAGCCAAGTGAAGGGACAGGGGGCGCCGACCGGCTACACCTTC	CASSQVKGQGAPTGYTF	TRBD1	TRBV4-1	TRBJ1-2	.
TGTGCCAGCAGTTTCGCTAGCGGGGGGCCCTCCCTCTACAATGAGCAGTTCTTC	CASSFASGGPSLYNEQFF	TRBD2	TRBV12-3/TRBV12-4	TRBJ2-1	few
TGTGCCAGCCACGGCGGGGACACTGAAGCTTTCTTT	CASHGGDTEAFF	.	TRBV27	TRBJ1-1	few
TGTGCCAGCAGCTTGGGGACAGGGTCGGAGCTGTTTTTT	CASSLGTGSELFF	TRBD1	TRBV13	TRBJ2-2	.
TGCAGTGCTAGAAATCCGGGACCCCTCACAGATACGCAGTATTTT	CSARNPGPLTDTQYF	.	TRBV20-1	TRBJ2-3	.
TGTGCCAGCAGTTACATTCAGGCAGTGACGTCGGTTTCTGGGGCCAACGTCCTGACTTTC	CASSYIQAVTSVSGANVLTF	.	TRBV6-2/TRBV6-3	TRBJ2-6	.
TGCAGTGCTAGAGATTCGACTAGCGGGGGGGCAAATGAGCAGTTCTTC	CSARDSTSGGANEQFF	TRBD2	TRBV20-1	TRBJ2-1	.
TGCAGCGTTGGGACGCCGGAGGAGACCCGGTACTTC	CSVGTPEETRYF	.	TRBV29-1	TRBJ2-5	once
TGTGCCAGCAGCTTAGAAGGGTCGCACGGGGGGACCCAGTACTTC	CASSLEGSHGGTQYF	.	TRBV11-3	TRBJ2-5	few
TGCGCCAGCAGCTTGATCCAGCGGGAATCCTACAATGAGCAGTTCTTC	CASSLIQRESYNEQFF	TRBD2	TRBV5-1	TRBJ2-1	.
TGTGCCAGCAGTATTGGACTAGCGTATTCTGACTACAATGAGCAGTTCTTC	CASSIGLAYSDYNEQFF	TRBD2	TRBV6-1	TRBJ2-1	.
TGTGCCAGCACCCCGAAGGCGGGGGCCCTCACAGATACGCAGTATTTT	CASTPKAGALTDTQYF	.	TRBV12-3/TRBV12-4	TRBJ2-3	.
TGCGCCAGCAGCCAAGATATAGGGGGAGAGTGGGCAGATACGCAGTATTTT	CASSQDIGGEWADTQYF	.	TRBV4-3	TRBJ2-3	few
TGTGCCAGTAGTATGGGGCGGGGTAACAATGAGCAGTTCTTC	CASSMGRGNNEQFF	.	TRBV19	TRBJ2-1	.
TGTGCCATCAGTGCCAGATATGAAGAGACCCAGTACTTC	CAISARYEETQYF	.	TRBV10-3	TRBJ2-5	few
TGTGCCAGCAGCTTGGGTCACGCGAGCGACGGCGAGCAGTACTTC	CASSLGHASDGEQYF	.	TRBV5-6	TRBJ2-7	.
TGTGCCAGCAGCCAGAGACAGAACTACGAGCAGTACTTC	CASSQRQNYEQYF	.	TRBV5-5	TRBJ2-7	.
TGTGCCAGCAGCTTATTCGTGGAGGGACCCTACGAGCAGTACTTC	CASSLFVEGPYEQYF	.	TRBV11-1	TRBJ2-7	.
TGTGCCATCAGTGATGTCGGTGCAAGCACTGAAGCTTTCTTT	CAISDVGASTEAFF	.	TRBV10-3	TRBJ1-1	.
TGTGCCAGCAGCTTAGGGACAGGCAGTGGCATAGAGGGGCAGTTCTTC	CASSLGTGSGIEGQFF	TRBD1	TRBV7-9	TRBJ2-1	.
TGTGCCAGCAGCACCGGGACCCAGCCGTTCTTC	CASSTGTQPFF	.	TRBV7-2	TRBJ2-1	.
TGCAGTGCTAGAGTACCGGGAAAGACTAGCGGGCAAGAGACCCAGTACTTC	CSARVPGKTSGQETQYF	TRBD2	TRBV20-1	TRBJ2-5	.
TGTGCCAGCAGCAAAGGGGGGGACAGGGACCAAGAGACCCAGTACTTC	CASSKGGDRDQETQYF	.	TRBV21-1	TRBJ2-5	.
TGTGCCAGCAGCGTTCGACTTGGGCAAGAGGCCCAGTACTTC	CASSVRLGQEAQYF	.	TRBV3-1	TRBJ2-5	.
TGTGCCATCAGTGAGACCCTGCCGGAATCACCCCTCCACTTT	CAISETLPESPLHF	.	TRBV10-3	TRBJ1-6	few
TGTGCCATCAGTGATCGGAACACTGAAGCTTTCTTT	CAISDRNTEAFF	.	TRBV10-3	TRBJ1-1	few
TGCAGTGCTAGAGATCAACAGAGGGCTGAAGCTTTCTTT	CSARDQQRAEAFF	.	TRBV20-1	TRBJ1-1	.
TGCAGCGTTGAACGTCAGGGGGCCGGAATGAGAGAGCAGTACTTC	CSVERQGAGMREQYF	TRBD1	TRBV29-1	TRBJ2-5	.
TGTGCCAGCCAGGCCCAGAGACTCCCCGGGGGTGAAGCTTTCTTT	CASQAQRLPGGEAFF	.	TRBV6-5	TRBJ1-1	few
TGTGCCAGCAGCCCTCGGGACAGCCGGGATCACTATGGCTACACCTTC	CASSPRDSRDHYGYTF	TRBD1	TRBV9	TRBJ1-2	.
TGTGCCAGCAGCCGGACTAGTTCCCATGAGCAGTTCTTC	CASSRTSSHEQFF	TRBD2	TRBV11-2	TRBJ2-1	few
TGTGCCAGCAGCCAAGAGTCGGAAGGGCGGTTCAATCAGCCCCAGCATTTT	CASSQESEGRFNQPQHF	.	TRBV3-1	TRBJ1-5	.
TGTGCCAGCAGTTTATCCAACCAAGAGACCCAGTACTTC	CASSLSNQETQYF	.	TRBV5-1	TRBJ2-5	many
TGTGCCACCTCCCGACCGGGGGAGCCAGATACGCAGTATTTT	CATSRPGEPDTQYF	.	TRBV24-1	TRBJ2-3	few
TGTGCCAGCAGCCCCGACCAAGCGGGGGGCGACAATGAGCAGTTCTTC	CASSPDQAGGDNEQFF	TRBD2	TRBV5-5	TRBJ2-1	few
TGTGCCAGCAGCTTTACAGGGGGCCCTGGAAACACCATATATTTT	CASSFTGGPGNTIYF	TRBD1	TRBV7-6	TRBJ1-3	.
TGTGCCAGTAGTACCGACACCGGAATGAACACTGAAGCTTTCTTT	CASSTDTGMNTEAFF	.	TRBV19	TRBJ1-1	.
TGTGCCCGCAGCCAAGGCAGGGGGATGAATGAGCAGTTCTTC	CARSQGRGMNEQFF	TRBD1	TRBV3-1	TRBJ2-1	.
TGCAGCGTTGTTGGGGGGGGATCCTACAATGAGCAGTTCTTC	CSVVGGGSYNEQFF	TRBD2	TRBV29-1	TRBJ2-1	.
TGTGCCAGCAGCTTAGAGGGGCCGTTATACAATGAGCAGTTCTTC	CASSLEGPLYNEQFF	.	TRBV7-2	TRBJ2-1	few
TGTGCCAGCTCACCAGAGGTTGGCTACACCTTC	CASSPEVGYTF	.	TRBV18	TRBJ1-2	few
TGTGCCAGTATAGCAGACGACACTGCTAACTATGGCTACACCTTC	CASIADDTANYGYTF	.	TRBV19	TRBJ1-2	few
TGCAGTGCTCCAGGGGTATTAAACTATGGCTACACCTTC	CSAPGVLNYGYTF	.	TRBV20-1	TRBJ1-2	.
TGCGCCAGCAGCTTGGAGCGGGATCCGCAGTATTTT	CASSLERDPQYF	TRBD2	TRBV5-1	TRBJ2-3	few
TGCGCCAGCAGCCCGGAAGGGGGGTTTAGCGGGCCCGCTATCGCCCCCCACTACGAGCAGTACTTC	CASSPEGGFSGPAIAPHYEQYF	.	TRBV5-1	TRBJ2-7	few
TGCAGTGCTAGCCGGGACATCTATGGCTACACCTTC	CSASRDIYGYTF	.	TRBV20-1	TRBJ1-2	few
TGTGCCAGCAATGAAGGAGTGGAGGCTGTCTATGGCTACACCTTC	CASNEGVEAVYGYTF	.	TRBV6-1	TRBJ1-2	.
TGCGCCAGCAGTCCGGGCGGGGTCTACAATGAGCAGTTCTTC	CASSPGGVYNEQFF	.	TRBV5-1	TRBJ2-1	.